The entry below describes one T cell receptor (beta chain). As yet, its antigen is unknown. This sample stems from a study of vaccination and CD4 T cells after COVID-19. Broader study findings: From about 20 to 38, the median of SARS-CoV-2-reactive clonotypes rose without reaching significance.

Described treatment: roughly ten-day PBMC culture with coronavirus spike peptide pools or control peptides (ViraFEST assay). Once obtained from cultured CD4+ T cells, the DNA was sequenced using the Oncomine TCR Beta short-read assay. Once CD4+ T cells had been cultured, genomic DNA was extracted from them. TCRdb redid the calling of the PCR reads with MiXCR, one entry per CDR3 protein. The sample shows about 15,000 distinct CDR3 sequences, roughly 52% of them seen only once. V lost 4 bases and J lost 3; bases outside the gene matches: 3. The CDR3 runs 12 residues. The germline CDR1 and CDR2 sequences are DFQATT and SNEGSKA (reference sequence).

The sample consisted of CD4+ T cells from blood, cultured in vitro. The V call is TRBV20-1, the J call TRBJ2-7; 7 bases are a match to TRBD1. The receptor's source is a human donor who had recovered from COVID-19. CDR3 nucleotides: TGCAGTGCTAACAGGGGTGACTACGAGCAGTACTTC. Amino acid sequence: CSANRGDYEQYF.